This T cell receptor beta chain was recorded in a study of T cells in Graves' hyperthyroidism and ophthalmopathy. Between the trimmed V and J ends, which lost 4 bases and 6 bases, there was a span of 10 bases. The CDR3 covers 13 residues. The V gene's germline CDR1 is SGHAT and CDR2 FQNNGV. This clonotype has at least ten counts. Amplified TCR beta CDR3 regions came from RNA transcripts. When the TCR CDR3 underwent first-round RT-PCR, the HTBI primer set was used. TCRdb re-called the multiplex PCR reads through MiXCR, storing one row per CDR3 protein. Of about 410,000 distinct CDR3 sequences listed, about 14% are singletons.

The receptor was derived from a man between 18 and 29 years old with Graves' ophthalmopathy. Sequencing was done on a sample of blood. The chain links TRBV11-2 to TRBJ2-1, with D unclear. DNA of the CDR3: TGTGCCAGCAGCTCTATCTTGGGCAATGAGCAGTTCTTC. Translation: CASSSILGNEQFF.